Here is one T cell receptor beta chain with its context. This record comes from a study of T cell changes during pregnancy in multiple sclerosis. Germline V lookup: CDR1 SGHNT, CDR2 YYREEE (reference sequence). This CDR3 is built from 13 residues. Trimming left V 1 base short and J 2 bases short, with 6 bases between. Assay used: immunoSEQ multiplex PCR; TCRdb lists only in-frame clones, some missing. Found here are roughly 110,000 clones, less than 95% of them singletons; the top ten hold 0.78%. The receptor was derived from a female donor in good health, enrolled as a control in a pregnancy study. The chain is built from TRBV5-4 and TRBJ1-2; no clear D. Sequencing used peripheral blood, obtained in the third trimester of pregnancy. The CDR3 DNA sequence: TGTGCCAGCAGCTTGAGAGAGAACTATGGCTACACCTTC. Its translation is CASSLRENYGYTF.